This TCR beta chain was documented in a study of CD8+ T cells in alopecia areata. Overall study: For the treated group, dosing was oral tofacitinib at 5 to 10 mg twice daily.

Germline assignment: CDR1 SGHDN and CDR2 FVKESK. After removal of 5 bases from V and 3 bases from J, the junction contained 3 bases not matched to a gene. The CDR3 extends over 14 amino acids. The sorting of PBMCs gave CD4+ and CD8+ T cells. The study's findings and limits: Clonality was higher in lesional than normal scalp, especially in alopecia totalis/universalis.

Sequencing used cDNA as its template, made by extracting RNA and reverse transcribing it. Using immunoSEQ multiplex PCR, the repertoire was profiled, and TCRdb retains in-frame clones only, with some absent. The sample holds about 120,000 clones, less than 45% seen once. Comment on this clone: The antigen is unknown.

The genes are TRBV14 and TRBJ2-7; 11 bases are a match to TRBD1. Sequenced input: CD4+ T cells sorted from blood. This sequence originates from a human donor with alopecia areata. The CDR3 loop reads CASSSGQGGYEQYF. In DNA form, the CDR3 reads TGTGCCAGCAGCTCGGGACAGGGGGGCTACGAGCAGTACTTC. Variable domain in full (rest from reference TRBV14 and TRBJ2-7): EAGVTQFPSHSVIEKGQTVTLRCDPISGHDNLYWYRRVMGKEIKFLLHFVKESKQDESGMPNNRFLAERTGGTYSTLKVQPAELEDSGVYFCASSSGQGGYEQYFGPGTRLTVT.